These 3 T cell receptor beta chains originate from one sample sequenced in a study of blood T cell repertoires in COVID-19 (dated by TCRdb to 2018 to 2021). Libraries were prepared through the immunoSEQ multiplex PCR assay. TCRdb limited this immuneACCESS table to in-frame rearrangements with V and J called. A share of clones is missing; checked studies link under half to unresolved V genes, and the rest is unexplained. Within this sample are 90,000 to 150,000 clones, with roughly three quarters of them counted one time only. The ten largest clones represent 3% to 4.5% of the sample. The sequenced sample was peripheral blood. Receptors originate from a woman aged 80 or over with acute or convalescent COVID-19.

The rearrangement links TRBV12-3 or TRBV12-4 to TRBJ2-4, with 7 nucleotides matching TRBD2. After removal of 8 bases from V and 3 bases from J, the junction contained 4 bases not matched to a gene. There are 13 residues in the CDR3. CDR3 loop: CASGRVGKNIQYF. CDR3 coding DNA: TGTGCCAGCGGGAGGGTGGGCAAAAACATTCAGTACTTC.

This clone has a single count. The V gene is TRBV10-3, the J gene TRBJ2-1, with D perhaps matching TRBD2 (5 bases). V was clipped by 0 bases and J by 4 bases, with 10 bases between them. CDR1 ENHRY and CDR2 SYGVKD come from the germline V gene. This CDR3 is built from 15 residues. CDR3 sequence reads: CAISESSAQYNEQFF. The CDR3 DNA reads TGTGCCATCAGTGAGTCTAGCGCCCAATACAATGAGCAGTTCTTC.

With regard to this clone: Other DNA sequences in this specimen translate into the identical CDR3. This rearrangement joins TRBV11-2 to TRBJ1-1, with a weak D call TRBD1 (5 bases). The CDR3 has 13 residues. The V gene lost 6 bases and the J gene lost 1 base, with 9 bases spanning the gap. CDR1 and CDR2 from the germline V gene are SGHAT and FQNNGV. CDR3 in DNA: TGTGCCAGCAGTTTGGGGGGGAACACTGAAGCTTTCTTT. This gives the protein CASSLGGNTEAFF.